A selection of T cell receptor beta chains follows, all from one sample in a study of CD8 T cells in Susac syndrome. TCRdb independently ran MiXCR on the immunoSEQ multiplex PCR reads; one entry per CDR3 protein. The table lists about 290,000 distinct CDR3 sequences, approximately 89% of them singletons. The source material was CD8+ T cells from PBMCs. The receptors were sampled from a human donor with multiple sclerosis. The CDR3 runs from the conserved cysteine through the conserved F or W. D genes are given only for firm matches. Size is omitted from some rows. Given values are once, few, many or a class for expanded clones.

D gene: TRBD2; V gene: TRBV19; clone size: .; J gene: TRBJ2-1; CDR3 protein: CASSIYGGDYNEQFF; CDR3 DNA: TGTGCCAGTAGTATTTACGGGGGGGACTACAATGAGCAGTTCTTC
D gene: TRBD1; V gene: TRBV5-5; clone size: .; J gene: TRBJ1-2; CDR3 protein: CASSLDDRVRANYGYTF; CDR3 DNA: TGTGCCAGCAGCTTGGACGACAGGGTTAGGGCTAACTATGGCTACACCTTC
D gene: .; V gene: TRBV20-1; clone size: .; J gene: TRBJ2-7; CDR3 protein: CSARGRAGAEQYF; CDR3 DNA: TGCAGTGCTAGAGGTAGAGCCGGGGCCGAGCAGTACTTC
D gene: .; V gene: TRBV29-1; clone size: .; J gene: TRBJ2-7; CDR3 protein: CSASTGTYEQYF; CDR3 DNA: TGCAGCGCCTCGACAGGAACCTACGAGCAGTACTTC
D gene: .; V gene: TRBV12-3/TRBV12-4; clone size: .; J gene: TRBJ2-7; CDR3 protein: CASSFVRDSPQYEQYF; CDR3 DNA: TGTGCCAGCAGTTTTGTCCGCGACAGCCCACAGTACGAGCAGTACTTC
D gene: .; V gene: TRBV19; clone size: .; J gene: TRBJ2-2; CDR3 protein: CASRPDREGAGELFF; CDR3 DNA: TGTGCCAGTAGACCGGACAGGGAGGGAGCCGGGGAGCTGTTTTTT
D gene: .; V gene: TRBV19; clone size: .; J gene: TRBJ2-7; CDR3 protein: CASSTPIKAGYEQYF; CDR3 DNA: TGTGCCAGTAGTACCCCGATTAAGGCAGGCTACGAGCAGTACTTC
D gene: .; V gene: TRBV29-1; clone size: once; J gene: TRBJ2-7; CDR3 protein: CSVELGRYEQYF; CDR3 DNA: TGCAGCGTTGAACTGGGGCGGTACGAGCAGTACTTC
D gene: .; V gene: TRBV4-1; clone size: .; J gene: TRBJ1-2; CDR3 protein: CASSQVGGDSLYGYTF; CDR3 DNA: TGCGCCAGCAGCCAAGTTGGGGGTGACAGCCTCTATGGCTACACCTTC
D gene: .; V gene: TRBV6-2/TRBV6-3; clone size: once; J gene: TRBJ2-1; CDR3 protein: CASSYEQEINEQFF; CDR3 DNA: TGTGCCAGCAGTTACGAACAGGAGATCAATGAGCAGTTCTTC
D gene: .; V gene: TRBV24-1; clone size: .; J gene: TRBJ2-7; CDR3 protein: CATSLGESYEQYF; CDR3 DNA: TGTGCCACCAGCCTGGGGGAATCCTACGAGCAGTACTTC
D gene: .; V gene: TRBV29-1; clone size: .; J gene: TRBJ1-1; CDR3 protein: CSVELRVNTEAFF; CDR3 DNA: TGCAGCGTTGAGCTCAGGGTGAACACTGAAGCTTTCTTT
D gene: .; V gene: TRBV4-1; clone size: .; J gene: TRBJ2-7; CDR3 protein: CASSPRLGGYEQYF; CDR3 DNA: TGCGCCAGCAGCCCACGGTTGGGTGGCTACGAGCAGTACTTC
D gene: .; V gene: TRBV27; clone size: many; J gene: TRBJ2-1; CDR3 protein: CASSLSGSSYNEQFF; CDR3 DNA: TGTGCCAGTAGTCTGAGCGGCAGCTCCTACAATGAGCAGTTCTTC
D gene: TRBD1; V gene: TRBV20-1; clone size: once; J gene: TRBJ1-2; CDR3 protein: CSARGGQESMGYTF; CDR3 DNA: TGCAGTGCTAGAGGGGGACAGGAGAGTATGGGCTACACCTTC
D gene: .; V gene: TRBV27; clone size: .; J gene: TRBJ2-2; CDR3 protein: CASSPGYTGELFF; CDR3 DNA: TGTGCCAGCAGTCCAGGGTACACCGGGGAGCTGTTTTTT
D gene: TRBD2; V gene: TRBV20-1; clone size: .; J gene: TRBJ2-1; CDR3 protein: CSARPGLAGGSSYNEQFF; CDR3 DNA: TGCAGTGCTAGGCCGGGACTAGCGGGAGGGTCTTCCTACAATGAGCAGTTCTTC
D gene: TRBD1; V gene: TRBV12-3/TRBV12-4; clone size: .; J gene: TRBJ1-4; CDR3 protein: CASRIQGFNEKLFF; CDR3 DNA: TGTGCCAGCAGAATACAGGGGTTCAATGAAAAACTGTTTTTT
D gene: TRBD2; V gene: TRBV29-1; clone size: .; J gene: TRBJ2-1; CDR3 protein: CSVPAGGAADEQFF; CDR3 DNA: TGCAGCGTTCCAGCGGGAGGAGCTGCGGATGAGCAGTTCTTC
D gene: .; V gene: TRBV7-9; clone size: .; J gene: TRBJ2-7; CDR3 protein: CASSWVQGVDEQYF; CDR3 DNA: TGTGCCAGCAGCTGGGTGCAGGGTGTCGACGAGCAGTACTTC
D gene: TRBD1; V gene: TRBV20-1; clone size: once; J gene: TRBJ2-7; CDR3 protein: CSARDPRDRAYEQYF; CDR3 DNA: TGCAGTGCTAGGGACCCCCGGGACAGGGCCTACGAGCAGTACTTC
D gene: .; V gene: TRBV28; clone size: .; J gene: TRBJ2-3; CDR3 protein: CASSPPSRGTDTQYF; CDR3 DNA: TGTGCCAGCAGTCCTCCCTCCAGGGGAACAGATACGCAGTATTTT
D gene: TRBD1; V gene: TRBV27; clone size: .; J gene: TRBJ2-7; CDR3 protein: CASSLTGGAPYEQYF; CDR3 DNA: TGTGCCAGCAGTCTCACAGGGGGCGCACCCTACGAGCAGTACTTC
D gene: .; V gene: TRBV18; clone size: .; J gene: TRBJ2-1; CDR3 protein: CASSPLGSHYNEQFF; CDR3 DNA: TGTGCCAGCTCACCCCTGGGAAGTCATTACAATGAGCAGTTCTTC
D gene: .; V gene: TRBV9; clone size: .; J gene: TRBJ1-1; CDR3 protein: CASSVDVTTEAFF; CDR3 DNA: TGTGCCAGCAGCGTAGATGTGACAACTGAAGCTTTCTTT
D gene: .; V gene: TRBV9; clone size: .; J gene: TRBJ1-6; CDR3 protein: CASSEYRSSYNSPLHF; CDR3 DNA: TGTGCCAGCAGCGAGTACCGGAGCTCCTATAATTCACCCCTCCACTTT
D gene: TRBD2; V gene: TRBV27; clone size: .; J gene: TRBJ2-2; CDR3 protein: CASSLFLAGGPAGELFF; CDR3 DNA: TGTGCCAGCAGTTTATTCTTAGCGGGAGGGCCCGCCGGGGAGCTGTTTTTT
D gene: .; V gene: TRBV10-3; clone size: once; J gene: TRBJ1-2; CDR3 protein: CAISEREGSPNYGYTF; CDR3 DNA: TGTGCCATCAGTGAGCGTGAAGGGAGTCCGAACTATGGCTACACCTTC
D gene: .; V gene: TRBV7-9; clone size: .; J gene: TRBJ2-3; CDR3 protein: CASSLRVAAQYF; CDR3 DNA: TGTGCCAGCAGCTTAAGAGTAGCGGCGCAGTATTTT